The 6 T cell receptor beta chains listed next were all sequenced from one sample in a study of blood T cell repertoires in COVID-19. TCRdb's copy holds only in-frame clones and misses some; the assay was immunoSEQ multiplex PCR. Among about 75,000 clones listed, 60% to 85% were seen once. The source material was peripheral blood. The receptor source for this set is a woman older than 75 with active or convalescent COVID-19.

The rearrangement joins TRBV4-3 to TRBJ2-2; 8 bases fit TRBD2. With 0 bases clipped from V and 6 bases from J, the junction kept 15 bases outside the gene matches. This CDR3 is 19 amino acids long. Germline-derived CDR1 and CDR2 are LGHNA and YSLEER. CDR3 region: CASSQDLAFSGSAAGELFF. CDR3 bases: TGCGCCAGCAGCCAAGATCTAGCGTTCAGCGGGAGTGCGGCCGGGGAGCTGTTTTTT.

This chain joins TRBV4-2 and TRBJ2-5; 7 nucleotides match TRBD2. CDR3 length: 19 residues. The germline CDR1 and CDR2 sequences are LGHNA and YNFKEQ. With 0 bases clipped from V and 3 bases from J, the junction kept 16 bases outside the gene matches. CDR3 loop: CASSQEAGRASGLKETQYF. CDR3 nucleotide sequence: TGTGCCAGCAGCCAAGAAGCGGGCCGGGCTAGCGGATTAAAAGAGACCCAGTACTTC.

The chain has TRBV7-8 and TRBJ2-5; D unclear. Germline values: CDR1 SGHVS, CDR2 FQNEAQ. The germline V and J ends were trimmed by 1 base and 0 bases, with 3 bases remaining between them. The CDR3 has 13 residues. The CDR3, as DNA: TGTGCCAGCAGCTTAGTCAACCAAGAGACCCAGTACTTC. Protein product: CASSLVNQETQYF.

The chain has TRBV3-1 (or the pseudogene TRBV3-2) and TRBJ2-7; 7 nucleotides align to TRBD2. J lost 2 bases, V lost 2 bases, and 3 bases had no gene match. The CDR3 totals 14 residues. CDR1 and CDR2 from the germline V gene are LGHDT and YNNKEL (reference sequence). The CDR3 DNA follows: TGTGCCAGCAGCCAATTGGGGGGGGCCTACGAGCAGTACTTC. It specifies CASSQLGGAYEQYF.

V is TRBV7-9 and J is TRBJ2-3; D gene uncertain. V was trimmed by 1 base and J by 4 bases, leaving 6 bases between them. The CDR3 consists of 13 residues. From germline, CDR1 is SEHNR and CDR2 FQNEAQ (reference sequence). The CDR3 DNA follows: TGTGCCAGCAGCTTAGATGGAGCAGATACGCAGTATTTT. Residues: CASSLDGADTQYF. Full variable domain (outside the CDR3, taken from reference TRBV7-9 and TRBJ2-3): DTGVSQNPRHKITKRGQNVTFRCDPISEHNRLYWYRQTLGQGPEFLTYFQNEAQLEKSRLLSDRFSAERPKGSFSTLEIQRTEQGDSAMYLCASSLDGADTQYFGPGTRLTVL.

The chain joins TRBV7-9 to TRBJ2-1; 7 bases map to TRBD2. Germline lookup yields CDR1 SEHNR and CDR2 FQNEAQ (reference sequence). V shed 5 bases, J shed 8 bases, and the junction held 18 bases outside the gene matches. The length of the CDR3 is 17 residues. The DNA for the CDR3 is TGTGCCAGCAGCACTGAGCCGGGACTACCATCTTTCGATGAGCAGTTCTTC. Its translation: CASSTEPGLPSFDEQFF.